The present TCR beta chain was sequenced within a study of blood T cell repertoires in COVID-19. V lost 4 bases and J lost 0; bases outside the gene matches: 5. The CDR3 runs to 17 residues. Germline CDR1 PRHDT, CDR2 FYEKMQ (reference sequence). In the authors' methods: Amplification of reference gene primers provided the estimated nucleated cell counts. Assay: immunoSEQ multiplex PCR; the TCRdb copy retains only in-frame clones and omits some. D and trimming were read from the DNA, whereas the V and J calls and clone size are those reported in that table. The sample consists of over 150,000 clones, about 79% of them appearing once.

The TCR was taken from a woman in her 70s with acute or convalescent COVID-19. Sequencing was performed on peripheral blood. The genes are TRBV13 and TRBJ2-1; TRBD2 matches at 11 bases. The CDR3 spells CASSSIAGGSSYNEQFF. CDR3 nucleotides: TGTGCCAGCAGCTCGATAGCGGGAGGGAGCTCCTACAATGAGCAGTTCTTC.